This entry lists 13 T cell receptor beta chains sequenced from one sample in a study of blood T cell repertoires in COVID-19. Profiling relied on immunoSEQ multiplex PCR, and the TCRdb table lists in-frame clones only, not all of them. The data show around 250,000 clones, approximately 80% seen once. The sequencing sample was made of PBMCs or T cells enriched from blood (not recorded which). Receptors originate from a man aged 40-49 years who had recovered from COVID-19.

A few counts support this clone. The rearrangement links TRBV7-9 to TRBJ1-2; maybe TRBD1 (6 bases). Trimming shortened V by 3 bases and J by 4 bases, and 15 bases separated the two germline ends. CDR1 is SEHNR and CDR2 is FQNEAQ in the germline V gene (reference sequence). The CDR3 is 15 residues long. The CDR3 spells CASSFSLGHLYGYTF. The CDR3 region has the DNA TGTGCCAGCAGCTTCTCCCTGGGACATCTCTATGGCTACACCTTC.

A note on this clone: With a much larger clone just one base away, this may be a read error. The chain combines TRBV5-6 with TRBJ2-7, with 7 bases aligning to TRBD1. Germline CDR1 reads SGHDT; CDR2 reads YYEEEE. Germline trimming cut 4 bases from V and 2 bases from J; bases unmatched to any gene: 3. The CDR3 extends over 13 amino acids. CDR3 sequence: CASSRGQTYEQYF. DNA for the CDR3: TGTGCCAGCAGCCGGGGACAGACCTACGAGCAGTACTTC.

This chain links TRBV18 with TRBJ2-1, with 10 bases aligning to TRBD1. The V and J ends lost 2 bases and 5 bases, in that order; junction bases with no gene match: 12. There are 18 residues in the CDR3. Germline-derived CDR1 and CDR2 are KGHSH and LQKENI. CDR3 nucleotides: TGTGCCAGCTCACCAAATAGGGCCGACAGGGGGCCCAACAATGAGCAGTTCTTC. This codes for CASSPNRADRGPNNEQFF.

The V gene is TRBV6-5, the J gene TRBJ2-2; D is undetermined. V lost 8 bases, J lost 1 base, and 11 bases lay in between. This CDR3 comprises 14 residues. Germline V gene data show CDR1 as MNHEY and CDR2 as SVGAGI. The CDR3 DNA sequence: TGTGCCAGCTCTAGATCTTGGAACACCGGGGAGCTGTTTTTT. Its protein product is CASSRSWNTGELFF.

J is TRBJ2-5 and V is TRBV6-5; 7 nucleotides match TRBD2. CDR1 and CDR2 (germline): MNHEY, SVGAGI. This CDR3 is 14 amino acids long. V lost 6 bases to trimming and J lost 5 bases; unmatched junction nucleotides: 9. The CDR3 region is CASSLGGGWETQYF. CDR3 DNA: TGTGCCAGCAGCTTGGGCGGGGGATGGGAGACCCAGTACTTC.

V is TRBV5-1 and J is TRBJ1-6; D is uncertain. Trimming shortened V by 0 bases and J by 9 bases, and 10 bases separated the two germline ends. There are 14 residues in the CDR3. Per the germline V gene, CDR1 is SGHRS and CDR2 is YFSETQ. This CDR3 is CASSLDIGGSPLHF. For the CDR3, the DNA is TGCGCCAGCAGCTTGGACATTGGTGGTTCACCCCTCCACTTT.

This chain uses TRBV15 with TRBJ2-2; D remains unclear. Looked up from germline, CDR1 is LNHNV and CDR2 is YYDKDF (reference sequence). The V end was cut by 0 bases, the J end by 4 bases, with 6 bases between. The length of the CDR3 is 14 residues. The CDR3 coding sequence is TGTGCCACCAGCAGAGAGGAGAGCACCGGGGAGCTGTTTTTT. It specifies CATSREESTGELFF.

CDR3 loop: CASSALTTGSGYTF. CDR3 coding DNA: TGTGCCAGCAGCGCCCTTACAACAGGGAGTGGCTACACCTTC. The rearrangement joins TRBV9 to TRBJ1-2; possibly TRBD1 for D (6 bases). There are 14 residues in the CDR3. V was trimmed by 3 bases and J by 7 bases, leaving 16 bases between them. In germline, CDR1 is SGDLS, CDR2 YYNGEE.

CDR3 amino acids: CASRPGGQGDEQFF. The DNA for the CDR3 is TGTGCCAGCCGGCCTGGGGGCCAGGGCGATGAGCAGTTCTTC. The rearrangement joins TRBV13 to TRBJ2-1; weak D call: TRBD1 (6 bases). Germline loops: CDR1 PRHDT, CDR2 FYEKMQ (reference sequence). The CDR3 is 14 residues long. V was trimmed by 8 bases and J by 8 bases, leaving 19 bases between them.

This chain joins TRBV28 and TRBJ2-3, with TRBD2 identical over 9 bases. The CDR3 is 17 amino acids. V was clipped by 5 bases and J by 2 bases; unmatched bases: 11. The V gene's germline CDR1 is MDHEN and CDR2 SYDVKM. CDR3 amino acids: CASSKTFSGGFTDTQYF. In nucleotides, the CDR3 is TGTGCCAGCAGTAAGACCTTTAGCGGGGGTTTCACAGATACGCAGTATTTT.

This clone was found a few times. The chain is built from TRBV6-1 and TRBJ2-2; the D gene is possibly TRBD2 (5 bases). The CDR3 runs 14 residues. The germline V gene encodes CDR1 MNHNS and CDR2 SASEGT. V lost 2 bases and J 8 bases, leaving 12 bases between the germline ends. Here the CDR3 DNA reads TGTGCCAGCAGTGAAAGGCTAGCATCTGGGGAGCTGTTTTTT. Translated: CASSERLASGELFF.

V gene TRBV28 combines with J gene TRBJ1-5, with a weak D call TRBD1 (6 bases). Germline CDR1 MDHEN, CDR2 SYDVKM. Between the trimmed V and J ends, which lost 5 bases and 4 bases, there was a span of 15 bases. This CDR3 comprises 15 residues. The CDR3 region is CASSPSDRLNQPQHF. CDR3 bases: TGTGCCAGCAGTCCAAGTGACAGGTTAAATCAGCCCCAGCATTTT.

This chain links TRBV7-3 with TRBJ1-6; D ambiguous. Germline CDR1 is SGHTA and CDR2 is FQGTGA. The V gene lost 4 bases and the J gene lost 6 bases, with 7 bases spanning the gap. The CDR3 loop spans 13 amino acids. CDR3 coding DNA: TGTGCCAGCAGCTACGAGGGTAATTCACCCCTCCACTTT. Translated: CASSYEGNSPLHF.